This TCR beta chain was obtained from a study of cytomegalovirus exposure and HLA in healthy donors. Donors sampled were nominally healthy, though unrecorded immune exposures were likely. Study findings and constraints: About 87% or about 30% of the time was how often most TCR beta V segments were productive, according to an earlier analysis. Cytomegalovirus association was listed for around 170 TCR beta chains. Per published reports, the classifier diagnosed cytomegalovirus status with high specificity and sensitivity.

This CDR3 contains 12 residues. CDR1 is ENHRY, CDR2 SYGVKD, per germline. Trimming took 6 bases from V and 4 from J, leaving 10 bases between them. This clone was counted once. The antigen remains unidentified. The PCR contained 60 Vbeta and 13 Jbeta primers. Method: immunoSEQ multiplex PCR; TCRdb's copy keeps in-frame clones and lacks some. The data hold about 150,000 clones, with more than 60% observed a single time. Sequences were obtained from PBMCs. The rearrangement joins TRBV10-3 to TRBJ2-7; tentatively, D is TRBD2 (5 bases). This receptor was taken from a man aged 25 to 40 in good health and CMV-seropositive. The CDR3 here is CAISGNSYEQYF. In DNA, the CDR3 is TGTGCCATCAGCGGGAATTCGTACGAGCAGTACTTC.